A selection of T cell receptor beta chains follows, all from one sample in a study of blood T cell repertoires in COVID-19. Method: immunoSEQ multiplex PCR; TCRdb's copy keeps in-frame clones and lacks some. The data show roughly 160,000 clones, roughly 70% seen once. Sequencing used peripheral blood. Receptors originate from a woman of 80 years or more with acute or convalescent COVID-19. CDR3s include the opening cysteine and the closing phenylalanine or tryptophan. Each record gives: D gene, clone size, J gene, V gene, CDR3 protein, CDR3 DNA. The D gene is left open where the match is weak. The size field is filled for only some rows; it gives once, few, many or a size class.

D gene: TRBD1; clone size: .; J gene: TRBJ1-1; V gene: TRBV7-9; CDR3 protein: CASSLRQGTTEAFF; CDR3 DNA: TGTGCCAGCAGCTTAAGACAGGGGACGACTGAAGCTTTCTTT
D gene: .; clone size: .; J gene: TRBJ2-3; V gene: TRBV30; CDR3 protein: CAWSGGHTDTQYF; CDR3 DNA: TGTGCCTGGAGTGGGGGGCACACAGATACGCAGTATTTT
D gene: .; clone size: .; J gene: TRBJ2-1; V gene: TRBV15; CDR3 protein: CATTVGGGNNEQFF; CDR3 DNA: TGTGCCACCACCGTTGGTGGGGGGAACAATGAGCAGTTCTTC
D gene: TRBD1; clone size: .; J gene: TRBJ1-5; V gene: TRBV5-5; CDR3 protein: CASSSLGTGDQPQHF; CDR3 DNA: TGTGCCAGCAGCTCCTTAGGGACAGGGGACCAGCCCCAGCATTTT
D gene: .; clone size: .; J gene: TRBJ1-1; V gene: TRBV12-5; CDR3 protein: CASGNRDITEAFF; CDR3 DNA: TGTGCTAGTGGTAACAGGGACATCACTGAAGCTTTCTTT
D gene: TRBD1; clone size: .; J gene: TRBJ1-6; V gene: TRBV28; CDR3 protein: CASAGTGDLEKLHF; CDR3 DNA: TGTGCCAGCGCCGGGACAGGAGATTTAGAGAAACTCCACTTT
D gene: TRBD2; clone size: .; J gene: TRBJ2-1; V gene: TRBV2; CDR3 protein: CASSVQTSESEQFF; CDR3 DNA: TGTGCCAGCAGTGTCCAGACTAGCGAAAGTGAGCAGTTCTTC
D gene: .; clone size: .; J gene: TRBJ2-5; V gene: TRBV27; CDR3 protein: CASSYAAQETQYF; CDR3 DNA: TGTGCCAGCAGTTACGCAGCGCAAGAGACCCAGTACTTC
D gene: .; clone size: .; J gene: TRBJ2-7; V gene: TRBV6-1; CDR3 protein: CASSEGGTYEQYF; CDR3 DNA: TGTGCCAGCAGTGAAGGCGGTACCTACGAGCAGTACTTC
D gene: TRBD1; clone size: .; J gene: TRBJ2-6; V gene: TRBV28; CDR3 protein: CASSPSTGAGGANVLTF; CDR3 DNA: TGTGCCAGCAGTCCCTCGACAGGGGCTGGAGGGGCCAACGTCCTGACTTTC
D gene: .; clone size: .; J gene: TRBJ1-5; V gene: TRBV6-5; CDR3 protein: CASSPDSRVEQPQHF; CDR3 DNA: TGTGCCAGCAGCCCCGACTCTCGGGTGGAACAGCCCCAGCATTTT
D gene: TRBD1; clone size: few; J gene: TRBJ1-2; V gene: TRBV19; CDR3 protein: CATGQGDYGYTF; CDR3 DNA: TGTGCCACTGGACAGGGAGACTATGGCTACACCTTC
D gene: TRBD2; clone size: .; J gene: TRBJ2-7; V gene: TRBV28; CDR3 protein: CASNQPLAGAYEQYF; CDR3 DNA: TGTGCCAGCAACCAACCTCTAGCGGGTGCCTACGAGCAGTACTTC
D gene: TRBD1; clone size: few; J gene: TRBJ2-2; V gene: TRBV6-4; CDR3 protein: CASSEQGMANTGELFF; CDR3 DNA: TGTGCCAGCAGTGAACAGGGGATGGCTAACACCGGGGAGCTGTTTTTT
D gene: TRBD2; clone size: few; J gene: TRBJ2-2; V gene: TRBV7-8; CDR3 protein: CASSLSPGGTNTGELFF; CDR3 DNA: TGTGCCAGCAGCTTATCCCCGGGAGGAACGAACACCGGGGAGCTGTTTTTT
D gene: .; clone size: .; J gene: TRBJ1-5; V gene: TRBV11-2; CDR3 protein: CASSPSRSGTGGNQPQHF; CDR3 DNA: TGTGCCAGCAGCCCATCTAGGTCAGGGACGGGAGGCAATCAGCCCCAGCATTTT
D gene: .; clone size: once; J gene: TRBJ1-2; V gene: TRBV14; CDR3 protein: CASSQDFGAAALLNYGYTF; CDR3 DNA: TGTGCCAGCAGCCAAGACTTTGGGGCAGCCGCCCTCCTTAACTATGGCTACACCTTC
D gene: .; clone size: once; J gene: TRBJ1-6; V gene: TRBV9; CDR3 protein: CASSLGAGGSPLHF; CDR3 DNA: TGTGCCAGCAGCCTAGGGGCCGGGGGTTCACCCCTCCACTTT
D gene: TRBD1; clone size: .; J gene: TRBJ1-4; V gene: TRBV2; CDR3 protein: CASSETGEQGKLFF; CDR3 DNA: TGTGCCAGCAGCGAGACAGGGGAGCAAGGAAAACTGTTTTTT
D gene: TRBD1; clone size: .; J gene: TRBJ2-7; V gene: TRBV10-3; CDR3 protein: CAIRSGTGDSYEQYF; CDR3 DNA: TGTGCCATCAGGTCCGGGACAGGGGACTCCTACGAGCAGTACTTC
D gene: .; clone size: .; J gene: TRBJ1-3; V gene: TRBV3-1/TRBV3-2; CDR3 protein: CASSQDFRGNTIYF; CDR3 DNA: TGTGCCAGCAGCCAAGATTTCCGGGGAAACACCATATATTTT
D gene: .; clone size: .; J gene: TRBJ1-2; V gene: TRBV4-1; CDR3 protein: CASSQDPDNYGYTF; CDR3 DNA: TGCGCCAGCAGCCAAGACCCAGATAACTATGGCTACACCTTC
D gene: TRBD1; clone size: .; J gene: TRBJ2-7; V gene: TRBV3-1/TRBV3-2; CDR3 protein: CASSQGQGSEQYF; CDR3 DNA: TGTGCCAGCAGCCAAGGACAGGGGTCAGAGCAGTACTTC
D gene: TRBD1; clone size: .; J gene: TRBJ2-7; V gene: TRBV9; CDR3 protein: CASSTDGQGTYEQYF; CDR3 DNA: TGTGCCAGCAGCACCGATGGACAGGGGACCTACGAGCAGTACTTC
D gene: TRBD2; clone size: .; J gene: TRBJ2-2; V gene: TRBV5-4; CDR3 protein: CASSSMTSGRTGELFF; CDR3 DNA: TGTGCCAGCAGCTCGATGACTAGCGGGAGAACCGGGGAGCTGTTTTTT
D gene: .; clone size: once; J gene: TRBJ2-6; V gene: TRBV6-5; CDR3 protein: CASSYSYGAGANVLTF; CDR3 DNA: TGTGCCAGCAGTTACTCGTACGGGGCTGGGGCCAACGTCCTGACTTTC
D gene: TRBD1; clone size: .; J gene: TRBJ2-7; V gene: TRBV25-1; CDR3 protein: CASRDRVDEQYF; CDR3 DNA: TGTGCCAGCAGGGACAGGGTCGACGAGCAGTACTTC
D gene: .; clone size: .; J gene: TRBJ1-5; V gene: TRBV5-6; CDR3 protein: CASSVMAAQPNQPQHF; CDR3 DNA: TGTGCCAGCAGCGTAATGGCGGCTCAACCTAATCAGCCCCAGCATTTT
D gene: TRBD2; clone size: .; J gene: TRBJ2-2; V gene: TRBV18; CDR3 protein: CASSPVTSDGTGELFF; CDR3 DNA: TGTGCCAGCTCACCGGTAACTAGCGACGGCACCGGGGAGCTGTTTTTT
D gene: TRBD2; clone size: .; J gene: TRBJ2-1; V gene: TRBV27; CDR3 protein: CASSLFWLAGDSSQSNEQFF; CDR3 DNA: TGTGCCAGCAGTTTATTCTGGCTAGCGGGAGACTCTTCTCAAAGCAATGAGCAGTTCTTC
D gene: TRBD1; clone size: .; J gene: TRBJ1-5; V gene: TRBV4-1; CDR3 protein: CASSQVAGTGSQPQHF; CDR3 DNA: TGCGCCAGCAGCCAAGTCGCCGGGACAGGGAGTCAGCCCCAGCATTTT
D gene: TRBD2; clone size: .; J gene: TRBJ2-7; V gene: TRBV4-3; CDR3 protein: CASSRSFTSGRFREQYF; CDR3 DNA: TGCGCCAGCAGCCGGTCCTTCACTAGCGGGAGGTTTCGCGAGCAGTACTTC
D gene: TRBD1; clone size: .; J gene: TRBJ2-2; V gene: TRBV5-1; CDR3 protein: CASSLTGDRTGELFF; CDR3 DNA: TGCGCCAGCAGCTTGACAGGGGATAGGACCGGGGAGCTGTTTTTT
D gene: TRBD2; clone size: .; J gene: TRBJ2-1; V gene: TRBV10-3; CDR3 protein: CAISDLTSSGRRDNEQFF; CDR3 DNA: TGTGCCATCAGCGACTTAACCTCTAGCGGGAGGAGAGACAATGAGCAGTTCTTC
D gene: TRBD2; clone size: .; J gene: TRBJ2-2; V gene: TRBV5-1; CDR3 protein: CASSQPMGLAGVDTGELFF; CDR3 DNA: TGCGCCAGCAGCCAACCGATGGGACTAGCGGGAGTGGATACCGGGGAGCTGTTTTTT
D gene: .; clone size: .; J gene: TRBJ2-1; V gene: TRBV9; CDR3 protein: CASSVGLGTRYSSYNEQFF; CDR3 DNA: TGTGCCAGCAGCGTAGGGCTCGGGACTCGATATAGCTCCTACAATGAGCAGTTCTTC
D gene: TRBD1; clone size: .; J gene: TRBJ2-7; V gene: TRBV10-2; CDR3 protein: CATGGYEQYF; CDR3 DNA: TGCGCCACAGGGGGTTACGAGCAGTACTTC